This entry features one TCR beta chain sequence. This clone was observed a few times. Its antigen has not been determined. No base quality values were provided; no much bigger clone lies one nucleotide off. The CDR3 runs 13 amino acids, cysteine and phenylalanine included. CDR3 DNA only is kept here, 39 bases in frame from base 1. CDR1 is given as GTSNPN and CDR2 as SVGIG, both from the germline V gene (reference sequence). V and J lose 0 bases and 6 bases, and a span of 9 bases separates them. The donors belonged to the validation cohort of under 150 subjects, which was separate from the roughly 700-subject first cohort. The sample belongs to a study of cytomegalovirus exposure and HLA in healthy donors (dated by TCRdb to about 2017). With respect to the entire study: According to a later analysis, the roughly 130 validation repertoires were produced on the same platform as the 666 repertoires of the first cohort. The study was designed to test whether signatures of past pathogen exposure could be identified by cataloging public T cell receptors. Besides the first cohort of more than 650 subjects, a separate validation cohort made up of 95 to 150 different subjects was used. High-throughput TCR immunosequencing, statistical association of individual TCRs with disease status, and machine learning were combined to predict cytomegalovirus infection status.

Beyond this particular receptor, the publication reports: Cytomegalovirus status was reported to be diagnosed by the classifier with high specificity and sensitivity in both the original and validation cohorts. In vitro tests confirmed that a few of the cytomegalovirus-associated TCR beta chains recognize cytomegalovirus antigens. According to the authors, the approach could potentially be generalized to other disease states and immunological phenotypes. A later analysis had no HLA typing for the validation cohort, so co-occurrence there was scored across all 120 repertoires. Of the cluster scores, roughly 95% were above 0 in a later analysis, which found that TCRs clustered in the first cohort also tended to co-occur in the 95 to 150 validation repertoires. Most TCR sequences were seen in very few donors, while some public TCRs were found in many individuals. In the study, around 150 TCR beta chains were listed as associated with cytomegalovirus.

Receptor libraries were prepared by the immunoSEQ multiplex PCR assay. For the original study's pipeline: To diagnose cytomegalovirus status from the catalog of TCR beta chain sequences, a statistical classification framework was built. TCRdb's version of the immuneACCESS table is confined to in-frame rearrangements and falls short of the full clone set. An unresolved V gene accounts for under half of the shortfall where checked; the remainder is of unknown origin. That table supplies the V and J calls and clone size; D and trimming were determined from the DNA. Here the sample has about 150,000 clones; around nine tenths occur a single time. The ten most abundant clones make up about 3% of the sample.

The sequence links TRBV30 to TRBJ2-1; a weak D assignment points to TRBD1 (5 bases agree). This TCR derives from a woman aged 18-29 years in good health and CMV-seropositive. Source material: PBMCs. The CDR3 is CAWSVPGLNEQFF. The nucleotides read TGTGCCTGGAGTGTACCAGGGCTCAATGAGCAGTTCTTC. Supplemented by the reference TRBV30 and TRBJ2-1 proteins around the CDR3, the complete variable domain is SQTIHQWPATLVQPVGSPLSLECTVEGTSNPNLYWYRQAAGRGLQLLFYSVGIGQISSEVPQNLSASRPQDRQFILSSKKLLLSDSGFYLCAWSVPGLNEQFFGPGTRLTVL.